These 19 T cell receptor beta chains were sequenced from one sample in a study of blood T cell repertoires in COVID-19. The repertoire was sequenced with immunoSEQ multiplex PCR; TCRdb's copy has only in-frame clones and lacks some. Of approximately 470,000 clones listed, roughly 85% are singletons. The sample was peripheral blood. The receptors here all came from a human donor in a cohort sampled during active COVID-19.

The chain combines TRBV6-5 with TRBJ1-1; D is uncertain. V was shortened by 6 bases and J by 5 bases, with 13 bases between the two germline ends. This CDR3 spans 13 amino acids. CDR1 is MNHEY, CDR2 SVGAGI, per germline. As DNA, the CDR3 is TGTGCCAGCAGCCAGACCCGGGGAACTGAAGCTTTCTTT. Protein sequence: CASSQTRGTEAFF.

This sequence joins TRBV2 and TRBJ2-7; 11 bases map to TRBD2. Germline assignment: CDR1 SNHLY and CDR2 FYNNEI. The CDR3 covers 15 residues. The V gene end was trimmed by 6 bases and the J gene end by 2 bases; junction bases not matched to a gene: 6. The CDR3: CASRPGTSGPYEQYF. CDR3 sequence (DNA): TGTGCCAGCAGACCCGGGACTAGCGGTCCCTACGAGCAGTACTTC.

The chain carries TRBV4-2 and TRBJ2-5; 7 bases map to TRBD2. This CDR3 contains 14 residues. V lost 4 bases, J lost 4 bases, and 6 bases stayed unmatched. Germline V gene data show CDR1 as LGHNA and CDR2 as YNFKEQ. The CDR3 DNA reads TGTGCCAGCAGCCCCGGACTAGGTCGAGAGACCCAGTACTTC. It is translated as CASSPGLGRETQYF.

This rearrangement joins TRBV10-3 to TRBJ1-2; maybe TRBD1 (6 bases). V was shortened by 8 bases and J by 6 bases, with 13 bases between the two germline ends. Per germline, CDR1 ENHRY and CDR2 SYGVKD. This CDR3 region has 12 residues. CDR3 in DNA: TGTGCCATCTATCAACAGGGCGATGGCTACACCTTC. Its protein product is CAIYQQGDGYTF.

This chain uses TRBV5-4 with TRBJ2-6, with D unclear. The V gene's germline CDR1 is SGHNT and CDR2 YYREEE (reference sequence). V lost 0 bases to trimming and J lost 0 bases, with 7 bases between them. There are 16 residues in the CDR3. The CDR3 coding sequence is TGTGCCAGCAGCTTGGGGCATGCCTCTGGGGCCAACGTCCTGACTTTC. This codes for CASSLGHASGANVLTF.

The V and J genes are TRBV5-1 and TRBJ1-3; 8 positions agree with TRBD1. The length of the CDR3 is 15 residues. V shed 4 bases and J 0 bases; nucleotides not matched to a gene: 3. Germline loops: CDR1 SGHRS, CDR2 YFSETQ. The CDR3 DNA reads as TGCGCCAGCAGCGGGGGGACAGGCTCTGGAAACACCATATATTTT. As protein: CASSGGTGSGNTIYF.

This chain connects TRBV29-1 to TRBJ1-1, with 7 nucleotides matching TRBD1. CDR1 is SQVTM, CDR2 ANQGSEA, per germline. This CDR3 is 13 amino acids long. The junction had 3 bases not matched to a gene; V was cut back by 5 bases and J by 0 bases. The CDR3 region is CSVQGVLNTEAFF. The CDR3 DNA reads TGCAGCGTTCAGGGGGTCTTGAACACTGAAGCTTTCTTT.

The chain has TRBV6-2 or TRBV6-3 and TRBJ1-5, with a possible D match to TRBD1 (5 bases). CDR1 and CDR2 (germline): MNHEY, SVGEGT. The V and J ends lost 4 bases and 4 bases respectively, with 11 bases between them. The CDR3 length is 14 residues. The CDR3 sequence: CASSWRTFNQPQHF. The CDR3 nucleotides are TGTGCCAGCAGTTGGCGGACATTTAATCAGCCCCAGCATTTT.

The chain joins TRBV15 to TRBJ1-4, with D possibly TRBD1 on 6 matching bases. Germline V gene sequence: CDR1 LNHNV, CDR2 YYDKDF (reference sequence). V was clipped by 5 bases and J by 4 bases, with 11 bases between them. CDR3 size: 14 residues. As DNA, the CDR3 is TGTGCCACCAGCCCCTCCAGGGGTAATGAAAAACTGTTTTTT. Amino acids: CATSPSRGNEKLFF.

This rearrangement joins TRBV27 to TRBJ1-2; D uncertain. The CDR3 covers 13 residues. The germline V and J ends were trimmed by 2 bases and 1 base, with 5 bases remaining between them. Germline V lookup: CDR1 MNHEY, CDR2 SMNVEV (reference sequence). In DNA form, the CDR3 reads TGTGCCAGCAGTTTAGGCAGTAACTATGGCTACACCTTC. Translation gives CASSLGSNYGYTF.

The chain carries TRBV27 and TRBJ2-2, with TRBD2 identical over 7 bases. This CDR3 comprises 17 residues. Trimming removed 2 bases from V and 7 bases from J; junction bases left unmatched: 13. In germline, CDR1 is MNHEY, CDR2 SMNVEV (reference sequence). CDR3 sequence: CASSLAFGGGRSGELFF. CDR3 DNA: TGTGCCAGCAGTTTAGCATTTGGGGGAGGGCGAAGCGGGGAGCTGTTTTTT.

The chain joins TRBV11-2 to TRBJ2-7, with 9 bases identical to TRBD1. The trim removed 1 base at V and 3 bases at J, leaving 4 bases unmatched. CDR1 is SGHAT, CDR2 FQNNGV, per germline. This CDR3 has 15 residues. The CDR3 DNA sequence: TGTGCCAGCAGCTTAGCTCAGGGACAGGGCTACGAGCAGTACTTC. Translating gives CASSLAQGQGYEQYF.

The chain joins TRBV28 to TRBJ2-1; 9 bases map to TRBD2. Unmatched junction bases numbered 5, after V lost 3 bases and J lost 5 bases. This CDR3 is 15 amino acids long. The germline V gene encodes CDR1 MDHEN and CDR2 SYDVKM. The CDR3 coding sequence is TGTGCCAGCAGTTTGGGGCTAGCGGGAAACAATGAGCAGTTCTTC. It translates to CASSLGLAGNNEQFF.

V is TRBV2 and J is TRBJ2-1; a weak D match, TRBD2 (5 bases). This CDR3 is 17 amino acids long. In germline, CDR1 is SNHLY, CDR2 FYNNEI. Trimming removed 7 bases from V and 0 bases from J, with 19 bases in between. CDR3 residues: CASKGLAPQSSYNEQFF. As DNA, the CDR3 is TGTGCCAGCAAGGGTCTAGCTCCACAAAGCTCCTACAATGAGCAGTTCTTC. The full variable domain, rest sourced from reference TRBV2 and TRBJ2-1, is EPEVTQTPSHQVTQMGQEVILRCVPISNHLYFYWYRQILGQKVEFLVSFYNNEISEKSEIFDDQFSVERPDGSNFTLKIRSTKLEDSAMYFCASKGLAPQSSYNEQFFGPGTRLTVL.

The J gene is TRBJ1-3, the V gene TRBV9, with 7 bases aligning to TRBD1. Germline lookup yields CDR1 SGDLS and CDR2 YYNGEE. V dropped 0 bases and J dropped 8; count of bases not matched to a gene: 5. CDR3 length: 14 residues. The CDR3 nucleotides are TGTGCCAGCAGCGTAGTAGGGGGCGTAGACACCATATATTTT. Translating it yields CASSVVGGVDTIYF.

This chain uses TRBV6-6 with TRBJ1-5; 7 nucleotides match TRBD1. CDR3 length equals 17 residues. V gave up 5 bases and J gave up 3 bases; unmatched junction bases: 13. Germline loops: CDR1 MNHNY, CDR2 SVGAGI (reference sequence). CDR3 residues: CASSPRAGTVLNQPQHF. In nucleotides, the CDR3 is TGTGCCAGCAGTCCACGGGCGGGGACAGTTCTCAATCAGCCCCAGCATTTT.

This chain uses TRBV16 with TRBJ2-1; TRBD2 matches at 7 bases. CDR1 and CDR2 from the germline V gene are KGHSY and FQNENV. The length of the CDR3 is 16 residues. With V trimmed by 4 bases and J by 8 bases, 14 bases remained unmatched. The CDR3 loop is CASSPLGEGSGDEQFF. CDR3 DNA sequence: TGTGCCAGCAGCCCGTTAGGGGAGGGTAGTGGTGATGAGCAGTTCTTC.

The genes are TRBV19 and TRBJ2-5; maybe TRBD2 (7 bases). The CDR3 loop spans 14 amino acids. Trimming pared 5 bases from V and 10 bases from J, leaving 20 bases between. Germline CDR1 LNHDA, CDR2 SQIVND (reference sequence). CDR3 sequence (DNA): TGTGCCAGTAGTCTAGTGGGAGGAGGGGGGGGCCAGTACTTC. This sequence encodes CASSLVGGGGGQYF.

The V call is TRBV28, the J call TRBJ2-7, with TRBD2 matching over 11 bases. Per germline, CDR1 MDHEN and CDR2 SYDVKM. This CDR3 spans 18 amino acids. V was clipped by 6 bases and J by 3 bases; unmatched bases: 16. The DNA of the CDR3 is TGTGCCAGCAGCCAACGCCTAGCGGGAGGTGCGAATAGCTACGAGCAGTACTTC. Protein sequence: CASSQRLAGGANSYEQYF.